These 20 T cell receptor beta chains originate from one sample sequenced in a study of cytomegalovirus exposure and HLA in healthy donors. PCR used 60 Vbeta primers and 13 Jbeta primers. Only in-frame clones appear in the TCRdb table, and some are missing; sequencing was by immunoSEQ multiplex PCR. This table holds under 200,000 clones, 79% found once. The specimen sequenced was PBMCs. These receptors originate from a woman aged 45-59 years in good health and CMV-seronegative.

The V gene is TRBV19, the J gene TRBJ2-3; 12 bases agree with TRBD2. Germline trimming cut 0 bases from V and 3 bases from J; bases unmatched to any gene: 7. This CDR3 contains 18 residues. Germline V CDR1 and CDR2: LNHDA, SQIVND (reference sequence). The CDR3 DNA reads TGTGCCAGTAGTATAGACGCTAGCGGGGGGGCCGTTACAGATACGCAGTATTTT. This codes for CASSIDASGGAVTDTQYF.

The chain is built from TRBV18 and TRBJ1-2; D might be TRBD1 (6 bases). V was pared by 6 bases and J by 6 bases, with 17 bases between. Germline V lookup: CDR1 KGHSH, CDR2 LQKENI. This CDR3 is built from 14 residues. The CDR3 nucleotides read TGTGCCAGCTCCCTCTCAGGGGCACCGGATGGCTACACCTTC. The encoded protein is CASSLSGAPDGYTF.

The chain uses TRBV10-3 and TRBJ2-3, with TRBD1 matching 11 bases. Germline V gene data show CDR1 as ENHRY and CDR2 as SYGVKD. V lost 6 bases, J lost 2 bases, and 7 bases stayed unmatched. CDR3 length: 16 amino acids. The CDR3 coding sequence is TGTGCCATCAGGGGGACAGGGGGGGGATTCACAGATACGCAGTATTTT. This encodes CAIRGTGGGFTDTQYF.

This sequence joins TRBV27 and TRBJ2-1; 9 bases agree with TRBD2. Trimming at V came to 5 bases and at J to 5 bases, leaving 13 bases not matched to a gene. Germline V lookup: CDR1 MNHEY, CDR2 SMNVEV (reference sequence). The CDR3 extends over 17 amino acids. The CDR3 loop is CASSPPRGREGNNEQFF. CDR3 bases: TGTGCCAGCAGTCCCCCCCGGGGGCGGGAGGGAAACAATGAGCAGTTCTTC.

This chain uses TRBV27 with TRBJ1-5; 7 bases are shared with TRBD1. This CDR3 is 17 amino acids long. CDR1 is MNHEY, CDR2 SMNVEV, per germline (reference sequence). J lost 0 bases, V lost 5 bases, and 10 bases had no gene match. The CDR3 nucleotides are TGTGCCAGCAGTACCGGGACAGCCGCTTATAGCAATCAGCCCCAGCATTTT. Amino acids: CASSTGTAAYSNQPQHF.

This clone was detected once. The rearrangement joins TRBV6-5 to TRBJ1-6; weak D call: TRBD1 (6 bases). CDR3 length: 15 residues. V was pared by 6 bases and J by 5 bases, with 14 bases between. Germline CDR1 MNHEY, CDR2 SVGAGI. CDR3 bases: TGTGCCAGCAGACCCGGGACATCGAATAATTCACCCCTCCACTTT. It is translated as CASRPGTSNNSPLHF.

Points on this clone: Other DNA sequences in this specimen translate into the identical CDR3. The chain recombines TRBV7-6 with TRBJ2-7; tentatively, D is TRBD2 (6 bases). CDR1 SGHVS and CDR2 FNYEAQ come from the germline V gene. The V end was cut by 5 bases, the J end by 0 bases, with 14 bases between. The CDR3 totals 15 residues. This chain's CDR3 is CASSPRAGSSYEQYF. The CDR3 DNA reads TGTGCCAGCAGCCCGAGAGCGGGTAGCTCCTACGAGCAGTACTTC.

The gene calls are TRBV6-5 and TRBJ2-5; D is undetermined. Germline lookup yields CDR1 MNHEY and CDR2 SVGAGI. The CDR3 is 11 amino acids. Trimming left V 5 bases short and J 11 bases short, with 12 bases between. The CDR3 coding sequence is TGTGCCAGCAGTACCCCCTCCGGGCAGTACTTC. Encoded protein: CASSTPSGQYF.

CDR3 protein: CASSSYGWRSSGYTF. The CDR3 coding sequence is TGTGCCAGCAGTTCCTACGGTTGGCGGAGTTCAGGCTACACCTTC. V and J are TRBV28 and TRBJ1-2; D is undetermined. Looked up from germline, CDR1 is MDHEN and CDR2 is SYDVKM. This CDR3 region has 15 residues. V was cut by 4 bases and J by 8 bases, with 20 bases left in between.

This clone was detected only a few times. J is TRBJ1-4 and V is TRBV27; perhaps TRBD1 as D (6 bases). The V gene's germline CDR1 is MNHEY and CDR2 SMNVEV (reference sequence). The CDR3 contains 15 residues. The V and J ends lost 2 bases and 7 bases respectively, with 14 bases between them. The CDR3 bases are TGTGCCAGCAGTTTAAGCGGGGGGCGCTCTGAAAAACTGTTTTTT. Amino acids: CASSLSGGRSEKLFF. Full variable domain (outside the CDR3, taken from reference TRBV27 and TRBJ1-4): EAQVTQNPRYLITVTGKKLTVTCSQNMNHEYMSWYRQDPGLGLRQIYYSMNVEVTDKGDVPEGYKVSRKEKRNFPLILESPSPNQTSLYFCASSLSGGRSEKLFFGSGTQLSVL.

This chain uses TRBV7-9 with TRBJ1-1, with D perhaps matching TRBD1 (5 bases). The CDR3 runs to 14 residues. CDR1 is SEHNR, CDR2 FQNEAQ, per germline (reference sequence). V lost 5 bases, J lost 7 bases, and 17 bases lay in between. The chain's CDR3 is CASSAQGRYGEAFF. CDR3 nucleotide sequence: TGTGCCAGCAGCGCTCAGGGCCGGTATGGTGAAGCTTTCTTT.

The chain joins TRBV19 to TRBJ2-7; D may be TRBD1 (5 bases). The CDR3 runs 15 residues. Germline V gene sequence: CDR1 LNHDA, CDR2 SQIVND (reference sequence). Trimming removed 3 bases from V and 4 bases from J, with 16 bases in between. CDR3 sequence: CASSIRAEAEYEQYF. CDR3 nucleotides: TGTGCCAGTAGTATCAGGGCAGAGGCCGAATACGAGCAGTACTTC.

This clone was seen more than once but under ten times. The chain uses TRBV19 and TRBJ2-5; TRBD1 matches at 10 bases. Germline-derived CDR1 and CDR2 are LNHDA and SQIVND (reference sequence). J was trimmed by 3 bases and V by 5 bases; bases with no gene match: 3. CDR3 length equals 14 residues. CDR3 coding DNA: TGTGCCAGTAGTCCTGGGACAGGGGAAGAGACCCAGTACTTC. This translates into CASSPGTGEETQYF.

The gene calls are TRBV9 and TRBJ1-4; TRBD1 matches 7 bases. Germline V gene lookup returns CDR1 SGDLS and CDR2 YYNGEE. V dropped 0 bases and J dropped 5; count of bases not matched to a gene: 10. This CDR3 contains 17 residues. As DNA, the CDR3 is TGTGCCAGCAGCGTAGGGCGCCGGGACAGAATAAATGAAAAACTGTTTTTT. It yields the protein CASSVGRRDRINEKLFF.

This chain links TRBV27 with TRBJ2-3; 12 positions match TRBD2. Germline CDR1 is MNHEY and CDR2 is SMNVEV (reference sequence). This CDR3 region has 19 residues. V shed 6 bases and J 0 bases; nucleotides not matched to a gene: 13. CDR3 sequence (DNA): TGTGCCAGCAGCCGCCATGGGCTAGCGGGGGGGCCAAGCACAGATACGCAGTATTTT. Its protein product is CASSRHGLAGGPSTDTQYF.

This clone has only a few counts. The rearrangement links TRBV9 to TRBJ1-2; the match to TRBD1 covers 9 bases. The CDR3 is 16 residues long. Germline V lookup: CDR1 SGDLS, CDR2 YYNGEE. After removal of 1 base from V and 8 bases from J, the junction contained 12 bases not matched to a gene. The chain's CDR3 is CASSVMGQGGTRGYTF. The CDR3 DNA sequence: TGTGCCAGCAGCGTAATGGGACAGGGAGGGACACGCGGCTACACCTTC.

This clone was observed a few times. The V gene is TRBV6-5, the J gene TRBJ1-2, with D possibly matching TRBD1 (6 bases). Per the germline V gene, CDR1 is MNHEY and CDR2 is SVGAGI. This CDR3 has 13 residues. V lost 5 bases, J lost 3 bases, and 10 bases lay in between. The CDR3 DNA is TGTGCCAGCAGTACGGGACAACACTATGGCTACACCTTC. Its protein is CASSTGQHYGYTF.

The chain recombines TRBV4-3 with TRBJ2-7; 7 nucleotides align to TRBD1. V lost 0 bases to trimming and J lost 3 bases; unmatched junction nucleotides: 5. This CDR3 is built from 15 residues. Germline assignment: CDR1 LGHNA and CDR2 YSLEER. CDR3 loop: CASSQEGRGIYEQYF. CDR3 coding DNA: TGCGCCAGCAGCCAAGAAGGCAGGGGGATCTACGAGCAGTACTTC.

Points on this clone: Other DNA sequences of this sample code for an identical CDR3. The rearrangement uses TRBV11-2 and TRBJ2-6; D not certain. The V gene's germline CDR1 is SGHAT and CDR2 FQNNGV. V lost 1 base and J lost 1, with 5 bases in between. The CDR3 spans 15 residues. Here the CDR3 DNA reads TGTGCCAGCAGCTTAGGGCCTTCTGGGGCCAACGTCCTGACTTTC. Translating gives CASSLGPSGANVLTF.

The V and J genes are TRBV30 and TRBJ2-3, with D possibly being TRBD1 (6 bases). The CDR3 extends over 17 amino acids. Germline V gene sequence: CDR1 GTSNPN, CDR2 SVGIG (reference sequence). V shed 5 bases and J shed 0 bases, with 21 bases lying between them. The CDR3 nucleotides read TGTGCCTGGGCTCGAGGCAGGGGACAACCGAGCACAGATACGCAGTATTTT. Translating gives CAWARGRGQPSTDTQYF.